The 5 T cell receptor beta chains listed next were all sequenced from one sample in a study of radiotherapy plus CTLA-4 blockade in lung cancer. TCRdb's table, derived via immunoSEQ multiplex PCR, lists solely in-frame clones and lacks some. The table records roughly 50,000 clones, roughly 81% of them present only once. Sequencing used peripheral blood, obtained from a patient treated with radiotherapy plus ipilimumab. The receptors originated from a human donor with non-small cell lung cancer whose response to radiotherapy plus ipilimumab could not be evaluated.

DNA for the CDR3: TGTGCCAGCAGCTTACCCGACTCGGGTGAGCAGTTCTTC. Its protein product is CASSLPDSGEQFF. This sequence joins TRBV11-3 and TRBJ2-1, with D unclear. Germline CDR1 and CDR2: SGHNT and YENEEA. Trimming removed 2 bases at V and 9 bases at J, with 11 bases between. This CDR3 spans 13 amino acids.

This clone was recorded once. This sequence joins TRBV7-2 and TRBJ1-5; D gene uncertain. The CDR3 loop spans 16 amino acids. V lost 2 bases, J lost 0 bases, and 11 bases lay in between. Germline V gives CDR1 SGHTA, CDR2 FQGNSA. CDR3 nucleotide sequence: TGTGCCAGCAGCTTACTCACAAGAAATAGCAATCAGCCCCAGCATTTT. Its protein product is CASSLLTRNSNQPQHF.

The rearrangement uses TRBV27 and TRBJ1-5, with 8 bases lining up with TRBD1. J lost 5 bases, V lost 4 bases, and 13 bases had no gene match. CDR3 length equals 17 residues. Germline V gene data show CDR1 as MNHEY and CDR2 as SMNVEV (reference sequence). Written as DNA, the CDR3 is TGTGCCAGCAGTTCCCTAGGACAGGGTGGCCCGTATCAGCCCCAGCATTTT. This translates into CASSSLGQGGPYQPQHF.

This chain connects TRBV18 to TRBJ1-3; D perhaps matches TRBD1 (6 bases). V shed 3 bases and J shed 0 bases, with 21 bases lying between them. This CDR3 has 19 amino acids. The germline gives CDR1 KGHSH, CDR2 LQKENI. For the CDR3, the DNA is TGTGCCAGCTCACCGATGGGGCAGGGGAGTATGGGCTCTGGAAACACCATATATTTT. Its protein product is CASSPMGQGSMGSGNTIYF. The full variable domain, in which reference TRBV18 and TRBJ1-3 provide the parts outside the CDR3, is NAGVMQNPRHLVRRRGQEARLRCSPMKGHSHVYWYRQLPEEGLKFMVYLQKENIIDESGMPKERFSAEFPKEGPSILRIQQVVRGDSAAYFCASSPMGQGSMGSGNTIYFGEGSWLTVV.

In DNA form, the CDR3 reads TGTGCCAGCATCCTGGACAGTAGCAACAATGAGCAGTTCTTC. Protein product: CASILDSSNNEQFF. The chain combines TRBV27 with TRBJ2-1, with D tentatively TRBD1 (6 bases). Trimming stripped 7 bases from V and 5 bases from J, with 15 bases between. Germline CDR1 MNHEY, CDR2 SMNVEV (reference sequence). The length of the CDR3 is 14 residues.